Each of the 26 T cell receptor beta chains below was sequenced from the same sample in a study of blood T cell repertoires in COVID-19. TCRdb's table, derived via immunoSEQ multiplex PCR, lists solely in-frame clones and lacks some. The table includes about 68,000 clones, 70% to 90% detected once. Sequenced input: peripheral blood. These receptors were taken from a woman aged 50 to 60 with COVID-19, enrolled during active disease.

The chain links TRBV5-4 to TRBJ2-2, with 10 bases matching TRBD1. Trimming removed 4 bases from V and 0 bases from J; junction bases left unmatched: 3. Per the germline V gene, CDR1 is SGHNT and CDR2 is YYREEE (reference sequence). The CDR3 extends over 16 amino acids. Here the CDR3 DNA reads TGTGCCAGCAGCCTGGGACAGGGGTCGAACACCGGGGAGCTGTTTTTT. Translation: CASSLGQGSNTGELFF.

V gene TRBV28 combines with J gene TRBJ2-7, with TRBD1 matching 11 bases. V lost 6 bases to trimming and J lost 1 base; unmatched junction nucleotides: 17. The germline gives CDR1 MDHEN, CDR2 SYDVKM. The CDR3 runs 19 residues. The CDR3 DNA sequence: TGTGCCAGCAGCGGACTCCGGGACAGGGGGTTGGGGCAATCCTACGAGCAGTACTTC. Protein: CASSGLRDRGLGQSYEQYF.

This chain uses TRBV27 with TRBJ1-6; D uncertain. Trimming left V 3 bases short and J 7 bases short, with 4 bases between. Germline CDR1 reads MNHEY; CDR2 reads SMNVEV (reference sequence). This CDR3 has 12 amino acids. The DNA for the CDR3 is TGTGCCAGCAGTTTCCTCAATTCACCCCTCCACTTT. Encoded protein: CASSFLNSPLHF.

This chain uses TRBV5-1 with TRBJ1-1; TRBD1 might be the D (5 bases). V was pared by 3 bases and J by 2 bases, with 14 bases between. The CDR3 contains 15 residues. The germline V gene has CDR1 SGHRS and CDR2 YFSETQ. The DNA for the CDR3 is TGCGCCAGCAGCTGGGCGAGTAGGGGCAACACTGAAGCTTTCTTT. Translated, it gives CASSWASRGNTEAFF.

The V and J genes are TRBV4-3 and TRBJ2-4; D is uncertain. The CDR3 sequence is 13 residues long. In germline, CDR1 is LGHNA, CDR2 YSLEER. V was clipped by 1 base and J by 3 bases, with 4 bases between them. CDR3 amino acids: CASSQALKNIQYF. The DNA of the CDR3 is TGCGCCAGCAGCCAAGCCCTCAAAAACATTCAGTACTTC.

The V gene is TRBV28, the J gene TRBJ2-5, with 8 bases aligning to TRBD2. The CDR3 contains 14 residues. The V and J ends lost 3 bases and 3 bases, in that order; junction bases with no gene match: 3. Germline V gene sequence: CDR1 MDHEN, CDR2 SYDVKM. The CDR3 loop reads CASSFTGGKETQYF. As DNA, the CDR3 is TGTGCCAGCAGTTTTACGGGAGGGAAAGAGACCCAGTACTTC.

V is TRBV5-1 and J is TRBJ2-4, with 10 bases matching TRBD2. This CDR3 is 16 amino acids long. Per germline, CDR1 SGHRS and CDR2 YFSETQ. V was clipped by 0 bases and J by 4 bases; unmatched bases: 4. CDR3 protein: CASSLATSGQKNIQYF. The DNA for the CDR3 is TGCGCCAGCAGCTTGGCGACTAGCGGGCAAAAAAACATTCAGTACTTC.

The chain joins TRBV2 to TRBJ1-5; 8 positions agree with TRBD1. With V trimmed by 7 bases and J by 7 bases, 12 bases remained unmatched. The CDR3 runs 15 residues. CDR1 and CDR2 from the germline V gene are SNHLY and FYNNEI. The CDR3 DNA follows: TGTGCCAGCACCACCTTTCAGGGGGCAGAACAGCCCCAGCATTTT. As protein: CASTTFQGAEQPQHF.

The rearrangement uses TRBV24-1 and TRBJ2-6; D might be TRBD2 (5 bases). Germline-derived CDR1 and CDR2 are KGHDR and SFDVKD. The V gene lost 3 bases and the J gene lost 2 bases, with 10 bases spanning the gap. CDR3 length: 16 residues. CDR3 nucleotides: TGTGCCACCAGTGATCCCCGGGGTCCTGGGGCCAACGTCCTGACTTTC. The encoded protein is CATSDPRGPGANVLTF.

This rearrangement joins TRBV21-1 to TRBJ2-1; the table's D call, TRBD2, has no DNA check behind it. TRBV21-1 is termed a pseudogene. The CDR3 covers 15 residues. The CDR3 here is CASSKERRIYNEQFF. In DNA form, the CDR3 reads TGTGCCAGCAGCAAAGAACGTAGAATCTACAATGAGCAGTTCTTC.

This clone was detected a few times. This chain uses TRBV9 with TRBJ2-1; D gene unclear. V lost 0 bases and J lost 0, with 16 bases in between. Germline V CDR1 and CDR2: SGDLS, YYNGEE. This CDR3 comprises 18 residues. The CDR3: CASSVALRDSYSYNEQFF. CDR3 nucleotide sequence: TGTGCCAGCAGCGTAGCTTTAAGAGACTCGTACTCCTACAATGAGCAGTTCTTC. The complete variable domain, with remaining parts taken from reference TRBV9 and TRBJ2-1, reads DSGVTQTPKHLITATGQRVTLRCSPRSGDLSVYWYQQSLDQGLQFLIQYYNGEERAKGNILERFSAQQFPDLHSELNLSSLELGDSALYFCASSVALRDSYSYNEQFFGPGTRLTVL.

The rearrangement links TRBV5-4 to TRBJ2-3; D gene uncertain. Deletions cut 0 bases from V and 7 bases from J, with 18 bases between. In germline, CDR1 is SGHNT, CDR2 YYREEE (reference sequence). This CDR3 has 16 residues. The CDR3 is CASSLARRQVRHTQYF. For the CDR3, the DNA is TGTGCCAGCAGCTTGGCCAGAAGGCAGGTGCGTCATACGCAGTATTTT.

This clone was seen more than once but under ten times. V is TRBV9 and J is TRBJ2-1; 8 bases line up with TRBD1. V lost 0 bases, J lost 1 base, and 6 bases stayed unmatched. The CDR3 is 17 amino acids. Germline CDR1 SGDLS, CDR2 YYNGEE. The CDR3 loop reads CASSVDPGGRSYNEQFF. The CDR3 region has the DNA TGTGCCAGCAGCGTAGATCCAGGGGGCAGGTCCTACAATGAGCAGTTCTTC.

This chain's CDR3 is CAWRLGAGGGETQYF. Written as DNA, the CDR3 is TGTGCCTGGAGGCTCGGAGCGGGAGGAGGGGAGACCCAGTACTTC. V usage is TRBV30 and J usage is TRBJ2-5; 9 bases are shared with TRBD2. From germline, CDR1 is GTSNPN and CDR2 SVGIG (reference sequence). The CDR3 length is 15 residues. J was trimmed by 5 bases and V by 3 bases; bases with no gene match: 10.

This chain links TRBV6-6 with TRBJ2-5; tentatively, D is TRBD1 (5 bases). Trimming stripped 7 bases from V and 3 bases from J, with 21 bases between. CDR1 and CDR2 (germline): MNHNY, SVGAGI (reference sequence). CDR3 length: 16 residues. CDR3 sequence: CASTGTSQGTKETQYF. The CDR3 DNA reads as TGTGCCAGCACGGGTACATCCCAGGGTACTAAAGAGACCCAGTACTTC.

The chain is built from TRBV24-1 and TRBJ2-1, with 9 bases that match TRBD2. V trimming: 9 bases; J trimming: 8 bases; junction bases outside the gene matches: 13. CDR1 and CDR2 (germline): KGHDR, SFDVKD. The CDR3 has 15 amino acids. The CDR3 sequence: CATRSSKKRGDEQFF. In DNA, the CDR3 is TGTGCCACCCGCTCGAGTAAGAAGCGGGGGGATGAGCAGTTCTTC.

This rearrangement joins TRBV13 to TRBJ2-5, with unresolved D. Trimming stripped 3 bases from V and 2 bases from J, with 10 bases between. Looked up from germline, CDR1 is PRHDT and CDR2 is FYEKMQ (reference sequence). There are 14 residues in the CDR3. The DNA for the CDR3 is TGTGCCAGCAGCTTTGTACAGAAACAAGAGACCCAGTACTTC. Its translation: CASSFVQKQETQYF.

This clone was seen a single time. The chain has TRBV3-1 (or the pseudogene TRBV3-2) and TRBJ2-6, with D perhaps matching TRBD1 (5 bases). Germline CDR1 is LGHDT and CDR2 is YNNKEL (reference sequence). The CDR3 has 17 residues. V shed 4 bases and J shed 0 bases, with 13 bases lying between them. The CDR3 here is CASSRNPQGSGANVLTF. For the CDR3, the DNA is TGTGCCAGCAGCCGCAACCCTCAGGGCTCTGGGGCCAACGTCCTGACTTTC.

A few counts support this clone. CDR3 in DNA: TGTGCCAGCTCACCCCCTTCTGTCGCGGAGACCCAGTACTTC. It specifies CASSPPSVAETQYF. The chain recombines TRBV18 with TRBJ2-5; D call uncertain. V lost 3 bases to trimming and J lost 5 bases, with 13 bases between them. CDR3 size: 14 residues. Germline-derived CDR1 and CDR2 are KGHSH and LQKENI.

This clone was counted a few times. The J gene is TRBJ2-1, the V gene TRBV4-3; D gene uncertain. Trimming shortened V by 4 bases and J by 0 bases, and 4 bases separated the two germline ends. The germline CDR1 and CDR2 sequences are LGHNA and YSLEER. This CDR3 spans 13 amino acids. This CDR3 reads CASSLSSYNEQFF. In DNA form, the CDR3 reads TGCGCCAGCAGCCTCAGCTCCTACAATGAGCAGTTCTTC.

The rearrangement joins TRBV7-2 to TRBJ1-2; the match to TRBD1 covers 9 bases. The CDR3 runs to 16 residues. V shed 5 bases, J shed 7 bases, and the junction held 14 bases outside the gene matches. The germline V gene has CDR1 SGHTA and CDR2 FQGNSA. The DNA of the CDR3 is TGTGCCAGCAGCCATCGGGACAGGGTGAGGAGTAGTGGCTACACCTTC. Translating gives CASSHRDRVRSSGYTF. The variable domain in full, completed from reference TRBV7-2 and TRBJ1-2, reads GAGVSQSPSNKVTEKGKDVELRCDPISGHTALYWYRQSLGQGLEFLIYFQGNSAPDKSGLPSDRFSAERTGGSVSTLTIQRTQQEDSAVYLCASSHRDRVRSSGYTFGSGTRLTVV.

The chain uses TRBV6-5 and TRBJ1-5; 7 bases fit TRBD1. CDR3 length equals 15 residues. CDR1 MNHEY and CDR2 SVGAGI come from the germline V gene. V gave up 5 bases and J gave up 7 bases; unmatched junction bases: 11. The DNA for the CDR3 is TGTGCCAGCAGTCCACTGACAGGGTTCCAGCAGCCCCAGCATTTT. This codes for CASSPLTGFQQPQHF.

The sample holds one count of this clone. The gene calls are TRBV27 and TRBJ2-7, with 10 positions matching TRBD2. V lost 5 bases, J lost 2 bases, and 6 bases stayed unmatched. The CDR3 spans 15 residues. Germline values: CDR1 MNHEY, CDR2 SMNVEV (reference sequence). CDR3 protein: CASSLQAGGPYEQYF. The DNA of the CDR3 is TGTGCCAGCAGTCTCCAAGCGGGAGGGCCCTACGAGCAGTACTTC.

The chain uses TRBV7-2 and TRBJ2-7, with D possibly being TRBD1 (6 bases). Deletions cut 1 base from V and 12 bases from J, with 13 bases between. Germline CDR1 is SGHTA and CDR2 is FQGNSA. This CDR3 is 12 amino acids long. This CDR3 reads CASSLVGGVTYF. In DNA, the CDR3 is TGTGCCAGCAGCTTAGTAGGGGGAGTAACGTACTTC.

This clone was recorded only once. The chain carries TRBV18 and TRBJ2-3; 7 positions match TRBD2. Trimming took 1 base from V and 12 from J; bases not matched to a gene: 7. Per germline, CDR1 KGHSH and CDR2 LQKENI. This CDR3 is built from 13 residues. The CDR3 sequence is CASSPRDWGGQYF. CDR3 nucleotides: TGTGCCAGCTCACCACGAGACTGGGGGGGACAGTATTTT.

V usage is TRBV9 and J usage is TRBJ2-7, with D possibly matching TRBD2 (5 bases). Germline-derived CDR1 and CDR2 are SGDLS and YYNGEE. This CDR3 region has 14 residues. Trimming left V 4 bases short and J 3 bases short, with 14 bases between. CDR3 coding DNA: TGTGCCAGCAGCCCTCCAGGACTGAGCTACGAGCAGTACTTC. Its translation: CASSPPGLSYEQYF.